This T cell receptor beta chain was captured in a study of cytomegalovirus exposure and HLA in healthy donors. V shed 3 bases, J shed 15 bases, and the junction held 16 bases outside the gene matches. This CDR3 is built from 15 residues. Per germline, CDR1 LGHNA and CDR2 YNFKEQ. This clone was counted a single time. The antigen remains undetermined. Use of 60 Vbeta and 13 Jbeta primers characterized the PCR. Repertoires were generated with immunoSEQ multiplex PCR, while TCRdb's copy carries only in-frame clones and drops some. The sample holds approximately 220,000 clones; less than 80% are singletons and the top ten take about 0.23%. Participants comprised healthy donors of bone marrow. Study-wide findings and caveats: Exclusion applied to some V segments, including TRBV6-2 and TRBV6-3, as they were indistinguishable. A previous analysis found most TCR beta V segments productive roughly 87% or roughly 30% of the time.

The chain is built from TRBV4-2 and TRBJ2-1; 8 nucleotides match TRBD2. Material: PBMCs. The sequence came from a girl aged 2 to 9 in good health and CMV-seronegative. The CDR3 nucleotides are TGTGCCAGCAGCCAGGCAAAGGGATTAGCGGGACTCCGGTTCTTC. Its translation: CASSQAKGLAGLRFF.